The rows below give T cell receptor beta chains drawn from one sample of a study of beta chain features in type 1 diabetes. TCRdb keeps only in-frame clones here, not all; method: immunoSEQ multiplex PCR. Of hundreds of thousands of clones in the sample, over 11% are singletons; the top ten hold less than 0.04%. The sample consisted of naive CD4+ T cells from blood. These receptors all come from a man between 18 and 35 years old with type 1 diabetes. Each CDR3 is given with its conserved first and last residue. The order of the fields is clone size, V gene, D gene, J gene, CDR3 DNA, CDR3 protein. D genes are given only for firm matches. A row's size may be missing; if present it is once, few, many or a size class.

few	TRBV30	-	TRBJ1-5	TGTGCCTGGAGTGGCGGGGGGAGCAATCAGCCCCAGCATTTT	CAWSGGGSNQPQHF
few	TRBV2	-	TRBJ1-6	TGTGCCAGCAGCAGCAGGTATAATTCACCCCTCCACTTT	CASSSRYNSPLHF
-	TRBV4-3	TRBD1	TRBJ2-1	TGCGCCAGCAGCCAAGAAGCAGGGGGCTTGGATGAGCAGTTCTTC	CASSQEAGGLDEQFF
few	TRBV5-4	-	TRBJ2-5	TGTGCCAGCAGCCTAAGACAGCTTTTTCAAGAGACCCAGTACTTC	CASSLRQLFQETQYF
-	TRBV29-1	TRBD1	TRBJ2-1	TGCAGCGTTGTCCGACAGGGGGTGGTGAATGAGCAGTTCTTC	CSVVRQGVVNEQFF
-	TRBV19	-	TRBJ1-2	TGTGCCAGTAGCTACGACAGAAACTATGGCTACACCTTC	CASSYDRNYGYTF
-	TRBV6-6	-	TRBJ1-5	TGTGCCAGCAGTTACGGGGAGAGCAATCAGCCCCAGCATTTT	CASSYGESNQPQHF
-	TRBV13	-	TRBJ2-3	TGTGCCAGCAATAGGAAGGGCACAGATACGCAGTATTTT	CASNRKGTDTQYF
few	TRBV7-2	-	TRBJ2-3	TGTGCCAGCAGCTTAGAAGGGGATACGCAGTATTTT	CASSLEGDTQYF
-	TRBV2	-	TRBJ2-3	TGTGCCAGCAATAGCCAACCAGATACGCAGTATTTT	CASNSQPDTQYF
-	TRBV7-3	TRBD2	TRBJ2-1	TGTGCCAGCAGCTTAGGGCTAGCGGAATACAATGAGCAGTTCTTC	CASSLGLAEYNEQFF
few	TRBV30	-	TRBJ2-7	TGTGCCTGGAGTGTAAGGGGAGCGGACGAGCAGTACTTC	CAWSVRGADEQYF
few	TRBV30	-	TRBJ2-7	TGTGCCTGGACAGTTATGACTAACAGTAACCAGTACTTC	CAWTVMTNSNQYF
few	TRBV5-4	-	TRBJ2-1	TGTGCCAGCAGCCCGTCATTGCGGGCCTCGGACAATGAGCAGTTCTTC	CASSPSLRASDNEQFF
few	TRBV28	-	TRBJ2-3	TGTGCCAGCAGTTTTTGGGGAGTCCGAGCAGGGGATACGCAGTATTTT	CASSFWGVRAGDTQYF
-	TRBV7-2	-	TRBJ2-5	TGTGCCAGCAGCCTTCAAACGCAACAAGAGACCCAGTACTTC	CASSLQTQQETQYF
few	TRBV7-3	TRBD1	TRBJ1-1	TGTGCCAGCAGCCCAGGGTCTGGGACAGGGGTTACTGAAGCTTTCTTT	CASSPGSGTGVTEAFF
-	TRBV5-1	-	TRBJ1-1	TGCGCCAGCACCTTTGGACACGAGGGGTACACTGAAGCTTTCTTT	CASTFGHEGYTEAFF
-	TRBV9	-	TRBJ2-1	TGTGCCAGCAGCGTAGGGGGGCCCTACAATGAGCAGTTCTTC	CASSVGGPYNEQFF
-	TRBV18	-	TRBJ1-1	TGTGCCAGCTCACCCCGACCGTTTGAAGCTTTCTTT	CASSPRPFEAFF
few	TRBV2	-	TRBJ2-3	TGTGCCAGCACCGGGACTCTTGTCACAGATACGCAGTATTTT	CASTGTLVTDTQYF
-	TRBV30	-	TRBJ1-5	TGTGCCTGGAGTGAGGGGGATCGAGCCCAGCATTTT	CAWSEGDRAQHF
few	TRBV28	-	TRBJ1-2	TGTGCCAGCAGCAACTCCCCAGCCTATGGCTACACCTTC	CASSNSPAYGYTF
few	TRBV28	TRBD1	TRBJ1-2	TGTGCCAGCCTGACTTCGGGACAGGGGTTCTATGGCTACACCTTC	CASLTSGQGFYGYTF
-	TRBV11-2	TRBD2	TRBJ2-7	TGTGCCAGCAGCCCAGGGACTAGCGGGAGAAAGTACTTC	CASSPGTSGRKYF
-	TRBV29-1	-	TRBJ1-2	TGCAGCGTGGCCTGGGAGTCGGGCTATGGCTACACCTTC	CSVAWESGYGYTF
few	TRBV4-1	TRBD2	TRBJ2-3	TGCGCCAGCCACAACATACTAGCGGATCGCACAGATACGCAGTATTTT	CASHNILADRTDTQYF